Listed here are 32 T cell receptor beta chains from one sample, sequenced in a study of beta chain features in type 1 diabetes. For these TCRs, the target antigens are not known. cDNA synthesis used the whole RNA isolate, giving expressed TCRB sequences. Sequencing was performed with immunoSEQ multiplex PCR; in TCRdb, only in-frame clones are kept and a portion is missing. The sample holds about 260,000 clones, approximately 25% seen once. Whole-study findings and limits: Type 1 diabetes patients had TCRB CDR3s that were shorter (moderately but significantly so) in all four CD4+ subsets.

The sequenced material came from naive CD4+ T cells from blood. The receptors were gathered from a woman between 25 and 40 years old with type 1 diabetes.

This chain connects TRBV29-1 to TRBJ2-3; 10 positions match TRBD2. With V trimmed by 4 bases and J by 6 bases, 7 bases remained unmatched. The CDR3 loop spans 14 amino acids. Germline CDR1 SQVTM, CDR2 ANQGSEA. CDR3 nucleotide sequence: TGCAGCGTTGTGACCCTAGCGGGAGTGGATACGCAGTATTTT. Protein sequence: CSVVTLAGVDTQYF.

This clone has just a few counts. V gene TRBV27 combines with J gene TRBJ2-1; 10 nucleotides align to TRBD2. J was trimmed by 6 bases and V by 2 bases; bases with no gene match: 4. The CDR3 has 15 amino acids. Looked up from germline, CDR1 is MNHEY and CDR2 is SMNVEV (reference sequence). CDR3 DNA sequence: TGTGCCAGCAGTTTAGCGTCTAGCGGGAGCAATGAGCAGTTCTTC. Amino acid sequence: CASSLASSGSNEQFF.

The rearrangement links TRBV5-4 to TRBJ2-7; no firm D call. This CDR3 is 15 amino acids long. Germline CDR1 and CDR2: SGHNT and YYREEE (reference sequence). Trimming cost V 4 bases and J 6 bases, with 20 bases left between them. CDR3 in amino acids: CASSQSLGGSFEQYF. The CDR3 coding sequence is TGTGCCAGCAGCCAATCTCTCGGCGGCTCTTTCGAGCAGTACTTC.

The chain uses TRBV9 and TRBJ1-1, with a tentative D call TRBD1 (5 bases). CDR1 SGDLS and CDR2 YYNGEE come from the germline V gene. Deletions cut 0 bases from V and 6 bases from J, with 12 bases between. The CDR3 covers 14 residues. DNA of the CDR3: TGTGCCAGCAGCGTAGGGGGGAGGGAAGCTGAAGCTTTCTTT. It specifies CASSVGGREAEAFF.

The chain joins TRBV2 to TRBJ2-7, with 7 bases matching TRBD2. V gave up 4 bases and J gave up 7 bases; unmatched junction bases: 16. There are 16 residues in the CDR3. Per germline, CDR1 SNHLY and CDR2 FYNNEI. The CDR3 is CASSAGEGTKSMEQYF. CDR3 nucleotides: TGTGCCAGCAGTGCGGGGGAGGGGACTAAGTCGATGGAGCAGTACTTC.

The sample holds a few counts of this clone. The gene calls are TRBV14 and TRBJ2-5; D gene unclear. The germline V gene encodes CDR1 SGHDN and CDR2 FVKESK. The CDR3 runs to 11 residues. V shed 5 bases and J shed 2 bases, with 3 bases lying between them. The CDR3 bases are TGTGCCAGCAGCGAGCAAGAGACCCAGTACTTC. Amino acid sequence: CASSEQETQYF.

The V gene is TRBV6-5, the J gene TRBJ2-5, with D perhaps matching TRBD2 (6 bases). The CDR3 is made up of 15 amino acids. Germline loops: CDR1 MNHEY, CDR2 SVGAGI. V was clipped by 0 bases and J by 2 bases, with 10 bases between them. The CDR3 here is CASSYSGGGQETQYF. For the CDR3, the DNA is TGTGCCAGCAGTTACTCGGGGGGAGGTCAAGAGACCCAGTACTTC.

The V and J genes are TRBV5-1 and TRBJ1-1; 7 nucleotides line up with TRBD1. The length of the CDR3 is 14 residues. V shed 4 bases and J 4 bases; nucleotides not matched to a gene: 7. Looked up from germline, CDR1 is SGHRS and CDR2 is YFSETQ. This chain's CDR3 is CASSDTQGSTEAFF. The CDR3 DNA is TGCGCCAGCAGCGACACACAGGGGTCCACTGAAGCTTTCTTT. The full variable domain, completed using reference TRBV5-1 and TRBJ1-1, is KAGVTQTPRYLIKTRGQQVTLSCSPISGHRSVSWYQQTPGQGLQFLFEYFSETQRNKGNFPGRFSGRQFSNSRSEMNVSTLELGDSALYLCASSDTQGSTEAFFGQGTRLTVV.

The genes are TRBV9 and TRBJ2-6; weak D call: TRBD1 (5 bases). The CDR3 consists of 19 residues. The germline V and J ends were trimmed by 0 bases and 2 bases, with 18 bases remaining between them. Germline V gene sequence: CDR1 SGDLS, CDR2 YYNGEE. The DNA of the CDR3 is TGTGCCAGCAGCGTAGACCACCAGGGAATAGGGGCTGGGGCCAACGTCCTGACTTTC. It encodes CASSVDHQGIGAGANVLTF.

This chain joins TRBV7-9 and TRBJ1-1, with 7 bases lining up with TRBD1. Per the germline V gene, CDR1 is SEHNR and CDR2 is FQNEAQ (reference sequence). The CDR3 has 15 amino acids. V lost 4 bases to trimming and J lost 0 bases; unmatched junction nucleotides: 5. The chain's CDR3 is CASSSGDSLNTEAFF. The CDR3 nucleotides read TGTGCCAGCAGCTCAGGGGACAGTTTGAACACTGAAGCTTTCTTT.

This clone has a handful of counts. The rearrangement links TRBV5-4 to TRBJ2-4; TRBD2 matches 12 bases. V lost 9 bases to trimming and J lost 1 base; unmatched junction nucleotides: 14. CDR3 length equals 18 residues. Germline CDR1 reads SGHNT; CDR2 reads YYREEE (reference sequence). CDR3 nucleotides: TGTGCCACCAAACTCAAGACTAGCGGGAGAACGGCCAAAAACATTCAGTACTTC. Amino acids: CATKLKTSGRTAKNIQYF.

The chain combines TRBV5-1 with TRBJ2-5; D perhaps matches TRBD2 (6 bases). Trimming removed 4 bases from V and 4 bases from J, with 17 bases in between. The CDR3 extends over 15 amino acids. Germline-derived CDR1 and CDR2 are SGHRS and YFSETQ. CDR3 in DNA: TGCGCCAGCAGCCTTCCGGACCAGCGGGCAGAGACCCAGTACTTC. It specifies CASSLPDQRAETQYF.

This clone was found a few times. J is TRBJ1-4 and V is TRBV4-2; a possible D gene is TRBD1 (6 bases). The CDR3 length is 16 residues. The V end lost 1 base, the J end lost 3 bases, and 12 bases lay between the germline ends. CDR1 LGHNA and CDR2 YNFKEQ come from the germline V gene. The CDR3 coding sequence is TGTGCCAGCAGCCAAGCGAAGGGGACACCTAATGAAAAACTGTTTTTT. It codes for CASSQAKGTPNEKLFF.

CDR3 DNA: TGTGCCATCAGTGGCCAGGGACAGGGCGGATCCTACGAGCAGTACTTC. This codes for CAISGQGQGGSYEQYF. This chain links TRBV10-3 with TRBJ2-7; 9 bases are shared with TRBD1. The CDR3 totals 16 residues. The J segment lost 1 base and the V segment lost 4 bases, leaving 8 bases of the junction unmatched. Germline V gives CDR1 ENHRY, CDR2 SYGVKD.

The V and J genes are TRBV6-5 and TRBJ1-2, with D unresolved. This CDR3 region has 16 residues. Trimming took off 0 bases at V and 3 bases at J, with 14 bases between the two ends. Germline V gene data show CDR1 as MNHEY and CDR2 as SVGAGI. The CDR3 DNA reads TGTGCCAGCAGTTACTCCGGGGTCAACTTCGACTATGGCTACACCTTC. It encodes CASSYSGVNFDYGYTF.

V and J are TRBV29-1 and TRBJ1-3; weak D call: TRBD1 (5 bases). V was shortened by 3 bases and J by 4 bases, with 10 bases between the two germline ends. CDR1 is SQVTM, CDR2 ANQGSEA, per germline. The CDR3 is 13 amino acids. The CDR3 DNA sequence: TGCAGCGTTGATGGGGGAGGCGGAAACACCATATATTTT. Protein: CSVDGGGGNTIYF.

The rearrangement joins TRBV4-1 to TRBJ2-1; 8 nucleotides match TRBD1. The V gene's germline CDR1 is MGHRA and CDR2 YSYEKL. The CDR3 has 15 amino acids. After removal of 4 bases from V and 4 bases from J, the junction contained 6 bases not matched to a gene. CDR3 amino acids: CASSRAGQAYNEQFF. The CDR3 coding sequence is TGCGCCAGCAGCCGCGCGGGACAGGCGTACAATGAGCAGTTCTTC.

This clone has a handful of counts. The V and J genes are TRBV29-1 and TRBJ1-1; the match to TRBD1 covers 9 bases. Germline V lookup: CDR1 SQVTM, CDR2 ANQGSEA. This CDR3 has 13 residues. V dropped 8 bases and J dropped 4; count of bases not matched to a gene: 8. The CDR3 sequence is CSTRGQGVTEAFF. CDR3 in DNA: TGCAGCACCAGGGGACAGGGTGTCACTGAAGCTTTCTTT.

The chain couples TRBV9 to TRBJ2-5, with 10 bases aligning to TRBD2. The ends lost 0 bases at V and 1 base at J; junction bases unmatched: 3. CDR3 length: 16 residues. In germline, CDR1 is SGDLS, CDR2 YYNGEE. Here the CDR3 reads CASSVGIAGGQETQYF. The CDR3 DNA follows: TGTGCCAGCAGCGTAGGGATAGCGGGAGGCCAAGAGACCCAGTACTTC.

CDR3 in DNA: TGTGCCAGCAGCCTGACTAGCGGGACAAACAATGAGCAGTTCTTC. Encoded protein: CASSLTSGTNNEQFF. The chain uses TRBV9 and TRBJ2-1; 11 bases line up with TRBD2. The V segment lost 4 bases and the J segment 5 bases; nucleotides outside the gene matches: 5. The CDR3 is made up of 15 amino acids. Germline-derived CDR1 and CDR2 are SGDLS and YYNGEE.

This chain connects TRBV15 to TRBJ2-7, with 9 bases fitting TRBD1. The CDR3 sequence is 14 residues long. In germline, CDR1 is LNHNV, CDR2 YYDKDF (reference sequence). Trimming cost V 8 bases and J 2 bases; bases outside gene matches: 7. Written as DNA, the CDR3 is TGTGCCACCGGGACAGGGCACGACCCCTACGAGCAGTACTTC. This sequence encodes CATGTGHDPYEQYF.

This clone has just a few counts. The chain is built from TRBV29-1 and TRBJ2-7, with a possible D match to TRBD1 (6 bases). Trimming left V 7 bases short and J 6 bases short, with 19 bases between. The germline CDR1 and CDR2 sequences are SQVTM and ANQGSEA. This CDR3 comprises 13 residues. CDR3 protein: CSGMRGTIGEQYF. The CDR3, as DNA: TGCAGCGGGATGAGGGGGACGATCGGCGAGCAGTACTTC.

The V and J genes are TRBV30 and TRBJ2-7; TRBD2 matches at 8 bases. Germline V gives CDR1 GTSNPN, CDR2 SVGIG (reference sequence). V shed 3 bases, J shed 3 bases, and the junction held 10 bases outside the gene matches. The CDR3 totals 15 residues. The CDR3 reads CAWRRAGGLYYEQYF. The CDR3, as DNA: TGTGCCTGGAGGAGGGCGGGGGGACTATACTACGAGCAGTACTTC.

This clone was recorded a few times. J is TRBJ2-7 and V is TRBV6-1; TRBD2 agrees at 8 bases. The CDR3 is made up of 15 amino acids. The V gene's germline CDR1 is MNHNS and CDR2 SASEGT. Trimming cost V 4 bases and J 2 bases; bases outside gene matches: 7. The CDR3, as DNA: TGTGCCAGCAGTGTTATAGCGGGACCTCCCTACGAGCAGTACTTC. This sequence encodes CASSVIAGPPYEQYF.

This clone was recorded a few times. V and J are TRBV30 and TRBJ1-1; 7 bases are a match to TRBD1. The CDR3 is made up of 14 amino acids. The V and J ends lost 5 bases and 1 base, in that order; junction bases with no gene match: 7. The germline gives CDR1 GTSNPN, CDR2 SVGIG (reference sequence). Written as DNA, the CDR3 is TGTGCCTGGGGGGGACAGACGTGGAACACTGAAGCTTTCTTT. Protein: CAWGGQTWNTEAFF.

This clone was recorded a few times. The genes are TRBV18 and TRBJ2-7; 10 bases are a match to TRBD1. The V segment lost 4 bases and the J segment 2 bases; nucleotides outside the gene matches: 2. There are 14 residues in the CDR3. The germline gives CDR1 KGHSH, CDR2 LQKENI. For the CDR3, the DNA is TGTGCCAGCTCACAGGGACAGGGGACCTACGAGCAGTACTTC. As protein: CASSQGQGTYEQYF.

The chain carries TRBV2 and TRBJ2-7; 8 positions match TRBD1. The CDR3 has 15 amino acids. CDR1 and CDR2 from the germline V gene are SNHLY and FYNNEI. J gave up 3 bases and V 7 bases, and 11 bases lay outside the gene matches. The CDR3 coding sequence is TGTGCCAGCAAACCGGGACAGGAGGTGGGCTACGAGCAGTACTTC. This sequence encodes CASKPGQEVGYEQYF.

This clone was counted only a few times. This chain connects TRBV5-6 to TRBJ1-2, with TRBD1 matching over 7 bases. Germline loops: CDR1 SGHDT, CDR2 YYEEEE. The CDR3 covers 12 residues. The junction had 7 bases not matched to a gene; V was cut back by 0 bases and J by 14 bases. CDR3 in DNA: TGTGCCAGCAGCTTGGGACAGGGTCTATTGACCTTC. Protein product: CASSLGQGLLTF.

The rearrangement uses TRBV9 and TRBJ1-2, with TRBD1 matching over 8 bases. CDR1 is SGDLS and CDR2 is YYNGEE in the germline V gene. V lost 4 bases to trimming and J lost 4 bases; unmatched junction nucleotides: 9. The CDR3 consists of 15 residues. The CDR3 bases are TGTGCCAGCAGCACAAGACAGGGGTCCCTCTATGGCTACACCTTC. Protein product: CASSTRQGSLYGYTF.

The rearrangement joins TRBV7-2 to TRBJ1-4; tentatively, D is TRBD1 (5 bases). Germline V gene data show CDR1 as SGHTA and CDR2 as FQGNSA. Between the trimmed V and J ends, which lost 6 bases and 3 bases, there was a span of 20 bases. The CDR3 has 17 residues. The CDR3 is CASSGGSGSPSNEKLFF. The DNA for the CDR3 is TGTGCCAGCAGTGGAGGGTCAGGGAGTCCGTCTAATGAAAAACTGTTTTTT.

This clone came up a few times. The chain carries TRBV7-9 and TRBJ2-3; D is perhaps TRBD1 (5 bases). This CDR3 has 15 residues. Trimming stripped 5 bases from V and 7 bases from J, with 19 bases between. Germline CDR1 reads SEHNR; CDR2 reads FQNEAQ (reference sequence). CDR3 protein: CASSTAFRTRYTQYF. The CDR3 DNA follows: TGTGCCAGCAGCACCGCGTTTCGGACAAGGTATACGCAGTATTTT. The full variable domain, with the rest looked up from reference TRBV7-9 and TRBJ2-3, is DTGVSQNPRHKITKRGQNVTFRCDPISEHNRLYWYRQTLGQGPEFLTYFQNEAQLEKSRLLSDRFSAERPKGSFSTLEIQRTEQGDSAMYLCASSTAFRTRYTQYFGPGTRLTVL.

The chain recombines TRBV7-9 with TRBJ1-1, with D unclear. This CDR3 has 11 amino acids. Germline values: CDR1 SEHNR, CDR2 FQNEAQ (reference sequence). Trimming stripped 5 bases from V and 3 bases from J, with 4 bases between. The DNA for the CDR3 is TGTGCCAGCAGCAGAGACACTGAAGCTTTCTTT. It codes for CASSRDTEAFF.